A single sample is the source of the 22 T cell receptor beta chains below, sequenced in a study of T-cell reconstitution after alpha-beta-depleted transplantation in children. Construction of the TCRbeta library involved unique molecular identifiers. MiXCR was run by TCRdb on the PCR reads, yielding one entry per CDR3 protein. This table holds some 290,000 distinct CDR3 sequences, over 20% found once. Sample: PBMCs, mostly from graft donor cells, taken 180 days after TCRalphabeta/CD19-depleted stem cell transplant. The receptors derive from a male patient between 5 and 17 years old who had a stem cell transplant for acute lymphoblastic leukemia, so the T cells may come from the graft donor.

There are many counts of this clonotype. The rearrangement links TRBV12-3 or TRBV12-4 to TRBJ1-5; D remains ambiguous. The length of the CDR3 is 15 residues. The ends were cut back, 1 base at V and 0 bases at J, with 7 bases in the middle. The CDR3 DNA reads TGTGCCAGCAGTTTAGGGGCTCATAGCAATCAGCCCCAGCATTTT. Its protein product is CASSLGAHSNQPQHF.

The chain joins TRBV5-5 to TRBJ2-5; the D is unclear. The V end lost 4 bases, the J end lost 10 bases, and 11 bases lay between the germline ends. Germline V CDR1 and CDR2: SGHKS, YYEKEE (reference sequence). CDR3 size: 11 residues. The CDR3 sequence is CASSNLQVQYF. The CDR3 region has the DNA TGTGCCAGCAGCAACCTCCAGGTCCAGTACTTC.

This clonotype appeared a few times. This chain links TRBV10-3 with TRBJ2-7, with D uncertain. This CDR3 is 13 amino acids long. Germline V gene data show CDR1 as ENHRY and CDR2 as SYGVKD. Trimming took off 4 bases at V and 3 bases at J, with 10 bases between the two ends. In DNA, the CDR3 is TGTGCCATCAGTGCTCCCCCCTACTACGAGCAGTACTTC. Its translation is CAISAPPYYEQYF.

This chain links TRBV11-2 with TRBJ1-3; no clear D. V shed 5 bases and J shed 4 bases, with 12 bases lying between them. The CDR3 spans 14 residues. Per the germline V gene, CDR1 is SGHAT and CDR2 is FQNNGV. The CDR3 bases are TGTGCCAGCAGCCCTATTTGGCGCGGAAACACCATATATTTT. Protein sequence: CASSPIWRGNTIYF.

This clonotype appeared many times. This sequence joins TRBV20-1 and TRBJ2-7, with 9 bases that match TRBD1. The CDR3 loop spans 15 amino acids. CDR1 DFQATT and CDR2 SNEGSKA come from the germline V gene (reference sequence). V shed 0 bases and J 0 bases; nucleotides not matched to a gene: 3. The CDR3 nucleotides read TGCAGTGCTAGAGATTGGGGACAGGGCTCCTACGAGCAGTACTTC. Translated, it gives CSARDWGQGSYEQYF.

The chain joins TRBV20-1 to TRBJ2-1, with TRBD2 matching 9 bases. Trimming at V came to 2 bases and at J to 9 bases, leaving 8 bases not matched to a gene. Germline V gene lookup returns CDR1 DFQATT and CDR2 SNEGSKA (reference sequence). This CDR3 spans 14 amino acids. The CDR3 sequence is CSARLAGSVSEQFF. The CDR3 DNA is TGCAGTGCTAGACTAGCGGGAAGTGTCAGTGAGCAGTTCTTC.

The J gene is TRBJ2-7, the V gene TRBV20-1; no clear D gene. Germline values: CDR1 DFQATT, CDR2 SNEGSKA (reference sequence). The V end lost 3 bases, the J end lost 0 bases, and 9 bases lay between the germline ends. The CDR3 is 13 residues long. CDR3 protein: CSARESASYEQYF. DNA for the CDR3: TGCAGTGCTAGGGAGAGCGCCTCCTACGAGCAGTACTTC.

V is TRBV15 and J is TRBJ1-2, with a weak D call TRBD1 (6 bases). Germline lookup yields CDR1 LNHNV and CDR2 YYDKDF (reference sequence). CDR3 length: 14 residues. V was trimmed by 2 bases and J by 10 bases, leaving 17 bases between them. CDR3 nucleotides: TGTGCCACCAGCAGATCCAACAGGGTCGCCCACTACACCTTC. As protein: CATSRSNRVAHYTF.

In this sample, this clonotype turned up many times. The chain joins TRBV7-3 to TRBJ2-3; TRBD2 matches 8 bases. The CDR3 has 16 residues. Germline V lookup: CDR1 SGHTA, CDR2 FQGTGA. The V and J ends lost 2 bases and 1 base, in that order; junction bases with no gene match: 5. CDR3 amino acids: CASSLVGRAGTDTQYF. For the CDR3, the DNA is TGTGCCAGCAGCTTAGTCGGGAGGGCAGGCACAGATACGCAGTATTTT.

This clonotype showed up just a few times. The genes are TRBV3-1 and TRBJ1-2; TRBD1 is a possible D gene (5 bases). Germline loops: CDR1 LGHDT, CDR2 YNNKEL (reference sequence). Trimming took off 6 bases at V and 1 base at J, with 12 bases between the two ends. The CDR3 has 14 amino acids. Here the CDR3 DNA reads TGTGCCAGCAGATCGACGGGGGATAACTATGGCTACACCTTC. Its translation is CASRSTGDNYGYTF.

In this sample, this clonotype turned up many times. This chain links TRBV7-3 with TRBJ2-1; no definite D call. V lost 5 bases and J lost 5, with 7 bases in between. The CDR3 runs to 12 residues. Germline-derived CDR1 and CDR2 are SGHTA and FQGTGA. CDR3 DNA sequence: TGTGCCAGCAGCCTTCGGGACAATGAGCAGTTCTTC. Encoded protein: CASSLRDNEQFF.

A few counts support this clonotype. This chain connects TRBV12-3 or TRBV12-4 to TRBJ2-3, with TRBD1 identical over 8 bases. CDR3 length: 15 amino acids. V trimming: 6 bases; J trimming: 3 bases; junction bases outside the gene matches: 8. The CDR3 sequence is CASRLQGATTDTQYF. The CDR3 DNA sequence: TGTGCCAGCAGACTGCAGGGGGCCACTACAGATACGCAGTATTTT.

The sample holds a few counts of this clonotype. The V gene is TRBV5-1, the J gene TRBJ2-3; D gene uncertain. This CDR3 region has 16 residues. Germline V lookup: CDR1 SGHRS, CDR2 YFSETQ. V was clipped by 4 bases and J by 0 bases, with 15 bases between them. The CDR3 is CASSLLSAVSTDTQYF. CDR3 DNA: TGCGCCAGCAGCCTCCTCTCGGCGGTAAGCACAGATACGCAGTATTTT.

This clonotype was seen repeatedly, ten times or more. The CDR3 is CSAGQVWANTEAFF. The CDR3 region has the DNA TGCAGTGCTGGACAGGTCTGGGCGAACACTGAAGCTTTCTTT. The chain recombines TRBV20-1 with TRBJ1-1; 7 bases match TRBD1. CDR3 length: 14 residues. With 5 bases clipped from V and 1 base from J, the junction kept 7 bases outside the gene matches. Germline CDR1 reads DFQATT; CDR2 reads SNEGSKA (reference sequence).

Only a few counts were recorded for this clonotype. In DNA, the CDR3 is TGTGCCAGCAACCTATTCGGGATGCCCGGGGAGCTGTTTTTT. Its translation is CASNLFGMPGELFF. The chain is built from TRBV11-2 and TRBJ2-2, with D maybe TRBD2 (5 bases). Per germline, CDR1 SGHAT and CDR2 FQNNGV. With 7 bases removed from V and 6 bases from J, the gap between germline ends came to 15 bases. The CDR3 spans 14 residues.

The chain joins TRBV20-1 to TRBJ1-5; no definite D call. Per the germline V gene, CDR1 is DFQATT and CDR2 is SNEGSKA (reference sequence). The CDR3 is made up of 12 amino acids. The V end lost 7 bases, the J end lost 0 bases, and 7 bases lay between the germline ends. This chain's CDR3 is CSVGNSNQPQHF. CDR3 DNA sequence: TGCAGTGTGGGGAATAGCAATCAGCCCCAGCATTTT.

Only a few counts were recorded for this clonotype. The J gene is TRBJ2-7, the V gene TRBV12-3 or TRBV12-4; D remains unclear. Trimming left V 3 bases short and J 6 bases short, with 12 bases between. The CDR3 has 13 residues. The CDR3 region has the DNA TGTGCCAGCAGTTTGTCAATGGGAAGCGAGCAGTACTTC. This translates into CASSLSMGSEQYF.

This rearrangement joins TRBV6-5 to TRBJ2-5; D might be TRBD1 or TRBD2, each matching 5 bases. Deletions cut 4 bases from V and 1 base from J, with 19 bases between. This CDR3 region has 17 residues. CDR1 and CDR2 (germline): MNHEY, SVGAGI. CDR3 bases: TGTGCCAGCAGTTCGGGGTACGGGACGAGCATCCAAGAGACCCAGTACTTC. Its protein product is CASSSGYGTSIQETQYF.

The V gene is TRBV5-1, the J gene TRBJ2-5; 15 nucleotides line up with TRBD2. Losses at the gene ends were 3 bases for V and 2 bases for J; bases not matched to a gene: 5. Germline CDR1 reads SGHRS; CDR2 reads YFSETQ. The length of the CDR3 is 17 residues. CDR3 amino acids: CASSSGLAGGEQETQYF. CDR3 DNA: TGCGCCAGCAGCTCCGGACTAGCGGGAGGGGAACAAGAGACCCAGTACTTC.

This clonotype was detected ten times or more. The chain uses TRBV29-1 and TRBJ2-7, with no clear D. CDR3 size: 12 residues. Germline values: CDR1 SQVTM, CDR2 ANQGSEA. V lost 7 bases and J 2 bases, leaving 12 bases between the germline ends. The CDR3 DNA reads as TGCAGCGCCTATGACATTCCCTACGAGCAGTACTTC. Translation: CSAYDIPYEQYF.

This sequence joins TRBV7-2 and TRBJ2-3; the match to TRBD2 covers 8 bases. This CDR3 is built from 15 residues. V dropped 11 bases and J dropped 0; count of bases not matched to a gene: 10. Germline CDR1 SGHTA, CDR2 FQGNSA. CDR3 DNA: TGTGCCGTCCGAACCGGGACTAGAAGCACAGATACGCAGTATTTT. This codes for CAVRTGTRSTDTQYF. Full variable domain (outside the CDR3, taken from reference TRBV7-2 and TRBJ2-3): GAGVSQSPSNKVTEKGKDVELRCDPISGHTALYWYRQSLGQGLEFLIYFQGNSAPDKSGLPSDRFSAERTGGSVSTLTIQRTQQEDSAVYLCAVRTGTRSTDTQYFGPGTRLTVL.

This clonotype was seen only a few times. The V call is TRBV27, the J call TRBJ2-2, with 13 bases fitting TRBD2. Germline V gives CDR1 MNHEY, CDR2 SMNVEV (reference sequence). The CDR3 runs 15 residues. J gave up 6 bases and V 7 bases, and 5 bases lay outside the gene matches. CDR3 residues: CASTRLAGGAGELFF. CDR3 sequence (DNA): TGTGCCAGCACCCGACTAGCGGGAGGTGCCGGGGAGCTGTTTTTT.